Following are 2 T cell receptor beta chains from one sample sequenced in a study of regulatory T cells in long-lasting Graves disease. The time point here: newly diagnosed GD, antithyroid drugs for less than 3 months. The TCR library was made from RNA that had been extracted from PBMCs in TRIzol. Construction of the TCR beta libraries employed iRepertoire HTBI primers in conjunction with Arm-PCR of CDR3 regions. TCRdb processed the multiplex PCR reads anew with MiXCR; each CDR3 protein has one entry. The sample yields 300,000 to 450,000 distinct CDR3 sequences, around 15% seen once. This material consisted of peripheral blood mononuclear cells (PBMCs), taken at new diagnosis, from a patient treated with antithyroid drugs. Receptor source: a female donor with Graves disease.

This clonotype appeared many times. The chain links TRBV7-9 to TRBJ2-1; no firm D call. CDR3 size: 13 residues. Trimming shortened V by 4 bases and J by 2 bases, and 6 bases separated the two germline ends. The germline V gene encodes CDR1 SEHNR and CDR2 FQNEAQ (reference sequence). The CDR3 coding sequence is TGTGCCAGCAGCTCTCCCACCTACAATGAGCAGTTCTTC. As protein: CASSSPTYNEQFF.

This clonotype was counted at least ten times. This rearrangement joins TRBV7-9 to TRBJ1-2, with TRBD1 matching over 11 bases. The CDR3 is made up of 13 amino acids. The germline V gene has CDR1 SEHNR and CDR2 FQNEAQ (reference sequence). J gave up 8 bases and V 6 bases, and 5 bases lay outside the gene matches. The CDR3 sequence: CASSPDRGPGYTF. DNA of the CDR3: TGTGCCAGCAGTCCGGACAGGGGGCCGGGCTACACCTTC.